Following are 8 T cell receptor beta chains from one sample sequenced in a study of regulatory T cells. Overall study findings and caveats: Hydrophobic residues at CDR3 positions 6 and 7 were enriched in conventional CD4+ T cells of CD3G-deficient patients.

Amplification used 52 TRBV primers and 13 TRBJ primers. TCRdb's table, derived via immunoSEQ multiplex PCR, lists solely in-frame clones and lacks some. The sample contains approximately 40,000 clones, roughly 90% of which appear only once. Antigen specificity for these receptors is unknown. Sequenced material: conventional CD4+ T cells sorted from blood. The receptor source for this set is a person between 18 and 30 years old with CD3G deficiency.

The V gene is TRBV28, the J gene TRBJ2-2, with 8 bases aligning to TRBD1. The CDR3 length is 14 residues. The V gene end was trimmed by 6 bases and the J gene end by 7 bases; junction bases not matched to a gene: 7. Germline values: CDR1 MDHEN, CDR2 SYDVKM. This chain's CDR3 is CASRRTGIVGELFF. Here the CDR3 DNA reads TGTGCCAGCAGGAGGACAGGGATTGTCGGGGAGCTGTTTTTT.

The chain couples TRBV7-9 to TRBJ2-1, with a weak D call TRBD2 (6 bases). V lost 3 bases and J 7 bases, leaving 19 bases between the germline ends. The CDR3 is made up of 16 amino acids. Germline-derived CDR1 and CDR2 are SEHNR and FQNEAQ (reference sequence). This chain's CDR3 is CASSFHRGGLNNEQFF. In nucleotides, the CDR3 is TGTGCCAGCAGCTTTCATCGGGGAGGTCTGAATAATGAGCAGTTCTTC.

V and J are TRBV5-1 and TRBJ2-3, with D possibly matching TRBD2 (6 bases). V lost 4 bases and J 2 bases, leaving 14 bases between the germline ends. This CDR3 contains 15 residues. Germline loops: CDR1 SGHRS, CDR2 YFSETQ. CDR3 DNA: TGCGCCAGCAGCCCAGGGCGGGACCCCACAGATACGCAGTATTTT. Amino acids: CASSPGRDPTDTQYF.

This rearrangement joins TRBV9 to TRBJ2-1; 11 bases line up with TRBD1. The V and J ends lost 0 bases and 4 bases, in that order; junction bases with no gene match: 6. Germline CDR1 and CDR2: SGDLS and YYNGEE. The CDR3 is made up of 17 amino acids. For the CDR3, the DNA is TGTGCCAGCAGCGTAGAGGCGGGACAGGGGGGATACAATGAGCAGTTCTTC. It yields the protein CASSVEAGQGGYNEQFF.

V is TRBV6-6 and J is TRBJ2-4; TRBD1 might be the D (5 bases). CDR1 and CDR2 from the germline V gene are MNHNY and SVGAGI (reference sequence). V was shortened by 2 bases and J by 3 bases, with 11 bases between the two germline ends. The CDR3 extends over 15 amino acids. CDR3 nucleotide sequence: TGTGCCAGCAGTTACATTGGCCAGGGCAAAAACATTCAGTACTTC. This sequence encodes CASSYIGQGKNIQYF.

This chain links TRBV5-1 with TRBJ2-3; no clear D. Trimming stripped 2 bases from V and 4 bases from J, with 14 bases between. CDR3 length equals 15 residues. Per the germline V gene, CDR1 is SGHRS and CDR2 is YFSETQ. CDR3 sequence (DNA): TGCGCCAGCAGCTTTTCGGGCCTCGGCGCAGATACGCAGTATTTT. As protein: CASSFSGLGADTQYF.

This chain joins TRBV6-1 and TRBJ2-1; 8 nucleotides match TRBD1. The CDR3 is 15 amino acids. V was pared by 6 bases and J by 6 bases, with 10 bases of the junction left unmatched. Germline CDR1 is MNHNS and CDR2 is SASEGT. Written as DNA, the CDR3 is TGTGCCAGCAGCCCCGCCAGCAGGGGGCGCAATGAGCAGTTCTTC. The encoded protein is CASSPASRGRNEQFF.

The chain has TRBV6-1 and TRBJ2-3; no definite D call. The CDR3 extends over 12 amino acids. CDR1 MNHNS and CDR2 SASEGT come from the germline V gene. V was clipped by 7 bases and J by 2 bases, with 7 bases between them. The CDR3 bases are TGTGCCAGCATCGGCTACACAGATACGCAGTATTTT. As protein: CASIGYTDTQYF.